The rows below give T cell receptor beta chains drawn from one sample of a study of blood T cells in healthy people across ages. TCRdb recomputed calls from the 5' RACE reads with MiXCR, one row per CDR3 protein. The table includes some 1,500,000 distinct CDR3 sequences, approximately 43% detected once. Specimen: blood. These receptors originate from a woman under 30 in good health. Both conserved end residues are part of each CDR3. Fields, in order: J gene, V gene, D gene, clone size, CDR3 protein, CDR3 DNA. A D gene is named only where the DNA matches it firmly. Some rows mark clone size as missing; the rest say once, few, many or name a class of expanded clone.

J: TRBJ2-3; V: TRBV10-3; D: TRBD2; size: -; CDR3: CAISGTSGIDTQYF; DNA: TGTGCCATCAGTGGGACTAGCGGGATAGATACGCAGTATTTT
J: TRBJ1-2; V: TRBV27; D: TRBD1; size: few; CDR3: CASSKGTVYGYTF; DNA: TGTGCCAGCAGTAAGGGGACAGTCTATGGCTACACCTTC
J: TRBJ2-7; V: TRBV4-1; D: TRBD1; size: -; CDR3: CASSLDAVGKDRATYEQYF; DNA: TGCGCCAGCAGCCTCGATGCCGTCGGGAAGGACAGGGCTACCTACGAGCAGTACTTC
J: TRBJ2-3; V: TRBV12-3/TRBV12-4; D: TRBD2; size: -; CDR3: CASSPWTSSPTDTQYF; DNA: TGTGCCAGCAGTCCTTGGACTAGCTCACCCACAGATACGCAGTATTTT
J: TRBJ1-5; V: TRBV27; D: -; size: -; CDR3: CASSLYFTNSNQPQHF; DNA: TGTGCCAGCAGTTTATATTTCACTAATAGCAATCAGCCCCAGCATTTT
J: TRBJ1-5; V: TRBV7-2; D: -; size: -; CDR3: CASSLSGVRSNQPQHF; DNA: TGTGCCAGCAGCTTAAGTGGCGTGCGGAGCAATCAGCCCCAGCATTTT
J: TRBJ2-3; V: TRBV9; D: -; size: few; CDR3: CASSATDLRRADTQYF; DNA: TGTGCCAGCAGCGCCACGGACCTCCGCCGGGCAGATACGCAGTATTTT
J: TRBJ2-5; V: TRBV7-9; D: TRBD2; size: -; CDR3: CASSSPLAGAQNNEQYF; DNA: TGTGCCAGCAGCTCCCCGCTAGCGGGGGCCCAAAACAATGAGCAGTACTTC
J: TRBJ2-1; V: TRBV13; D: TRBD2; size: -; CDR3: CASSVQIAGLGLNEQFF; DNA: TGTGCCAGCAGCGTCCAAATAGCGGGACTGGGATTGAATGAGCAGTTCTTC
J: TRBJ2-5; V: TRBV12-3/TRBV12-4; D: TRBD2; size: -; CDR3: CASRKLAGGRETQYF; DNA: TGTGCCAGCAGAAAACTAGCGGGAGGAAGAGAGACCCAGTACTTC
J: TRBJ2-7; V: TRBV28; D: TRBD2; size: -; CDR3: CASTSWASGRMEYNEQYF; DNA: TGTGCCAGCACCTCGTGGGCTAGCGGGAGGATGGAATACAATGAGCAGTACTTC
J: TRBJ2-3; V: TRBV4-2; D: TRBD2; size: few; CDR3: CASSQDRRLAGIDTQYF; DNA: TGTGCCAGCAGCCAAGATCGTAGGCTAGCGGGAATAGATACGCAGTATTTT
J: TRBJ2-2; V: TRBV12-3/TRBV12-4; D: TRBD1; size: -; CDR3: CASLKRGRYAGELFF; DNA: TGTGCCAGCCTTAAAAGGGGGCGATATGCCGGGGAGCTGTTTTTT
J: TRBJ1-5; V: TRBV20-1; D: -; size: few; CDR3: CSARAEGPWNQPQHF; DNA: TGCAGTGCTAGAGCTGAAGGGCCGTGGAATCAGCCCCAGCATTTT
J: TRBJ2-1; V: TRBV29-1; D: -; size: -; CDR3: CSVLGGLGSYNEQFF; DNA: TGCAGCGTTCTTGGGGGCTTGGGCTCCTACAATGAGCAGTTCTTC
J: TRBJ2-2; V: TRBV12-5; D: -; size: -; CDR3: CASGLVLAEAGELFF; DNA: TGTGCTAGTGGTTTGGTACTAGCTGAGGCCGGGGAGCTGTTTTTT
J: TRBJ2-3; V: TRBV7-9; D: TRBD2; size: few; CDR3: CASSSSGLVFDTQYF; DNA: TGTGCCAGCAGCTCTAGCGGCCTTGTTTTCGATACGCAGTATTTT
J: TRBJ2-6; V: TRBV5-1; D: -; size: many; CDR3: CASSLQGAGANVLTF; DNA: TGTGCCAGCAGCTTACAGGGTGCTGGGGCCAACGTCCTGACTTTC
J: TRBJ1-2; V: TRBV27; D: -; size: -; CDR3: CASSSRGIEGYTF; DNA: TGTGCCAGCAGTTCACGGGGTATTGAGGGCTACACCTTC
J: TRBJ1-2; V: TRBV10-3; D: -; size: -; CDR3: CAPIYYGYTF; DNA: TGTGCCCCCATTTACTATGGCTACACCTTC
J: TRBJ1-1; V: TRBV25-1; D: -; size: -; CDR3: CASSEPGRRTEAFF; DNA: TGTGCCAGCAGTGAACCAGGGAGGAGGACTGAAGCTTTCTTT
J: TRBJ1-2; V: TRBV4-3; D: TRBD1; size: few; CDR3: CASSQEGDSYYYGYTF; DNA: TGCGCCAGCAGCCAAGAGGGGGACAGCTACTACTATGGCTACACCTTC
J: TRBJ2-1; V: TRBV12-3/TRBV12-4; D: TRBD2; size: -; CDR3: CASSSGLAGGNNEQFF; DNA: TGTGCCAGCAGTTCGGGACTAGCGGGAGGGAACAATGAGCAGTTCTTC
J: TRBJ1-5; V: TRBV7-9; D: -; size: few; CDR3: CASSLLGKGQPQHF; DNA: TGTGCCAGCAGCTTGTTGGGTAAAGGTCAGCCCCAGCATTTT
J: TRBJ2-7; V: TRBV10-3; D: -; size: -; CDR3: CAIGQMTYEQYF; DNA: TGTGCCATCGGACAGATGACCTACGAGCAGTACTTC
J: TRBJ2-7; V: TRBV4-3; D: -; size: -; CDR3: CASSGVDSYEQYF; DNA: TGCGCCAGCAGCGGCGTCGACTCCTACGAGCAGTACTTC
J: TRBJ2-1; V: TRBV7-2; D: -; size: -; CDR3: CASSNGLNLEQFF; DNA: TGTGCCAGCAGCAACGGACTAAACCTTGAGCAGTTCTTC
J: TRBJ2-1; V: TRBV25-1; D: -; size: few; CDR3: CASSEFVGSDNEQFF; DNA: TGTGCCAGCAGTGAATTTGTAGGTAGCGACAATGAGCAGTTCTTC
J: TRBJ1-6; V: TRBV11-2; D: -; size: -; CDR3: CASSLVPAGLGSPLHF; DNA: TGTGCCAGCAGCTTAGTCCCAGCCGGGTTAGGTTCACCCCTCCACTTT
J: TRBJ2-5; V: TRBV5-6; D: TRBD2; size: once; CDR3: CASSRGLVKYQETQYF; DNA: TGTGCCAGCAGCCGGGGACTAGTGAAGTACCAAGAGACCCAGTACTTC
J: TRBJ1-2; V: TRBV12-3/TRBV12-4; D: TRBD1; size: -; CDR3: CASSNVQGWGYTF; DNA: TGTGCCAGCAGTAACGTACAGGGGTGGGGCTACACCTTC
J: TRBJ2-1; V: TRBV28; D: TRBD2; size: few; CDR3: CASSLLGGSFEQFF; DNA: TGTGCCAGCAGTTTGCTAGGCGGGAGCTTTGAGCAGTTCTTC
J: TRBJ2-1; V: TRBV7-9; D: -; size: few; CDR3: CASSLLAYYNEQFF; DNA: TGTGCCAGCAGCTTACTAGCCTACTACAATGAGCAGTTCTTC
J: TRBJ2-5; V: TRBV5-4; D: TRBD2; size: -; CDR3: CASSFTSGRKETQYF; DNA: TGTGCCAGCAGCTTTACTAGCGGGAGGAAAGAGACCCAGTACTTC
J: TRBJ2-3; V: TRBV29-1; D: -; size: few; CDR3: CSVAERADMQYF; DNA: TGCAGCGTGGCGGAGCGCGCAGATATGCAGTATTTT
J: TRBJ1-2; V: TRBV5-4; D: -; size: few; CDR3: CASSLVGQSNYGYTF; DNA: TGTGCCAGCAGCTTGGTCGGGCAGTCCAACTATGGCTACACCTTC
J: TRBJ2-1; V: TRBV19; D: -; size: few; CDR3: CASSIMGGDEQFF; DNA: TGTGCCAGTAGTATTATGGGAGGCGATGAGCAGTTCTTC
J: TRBJ2-1; V: TRBV7-2; D: TRBD1; size: few; CDR3: CASSLAYRGPYNEQFF; DNA: TGTGCCAGCAGCTTAGCTTACAGGGGGCCCTACAATGAGCAGTTCTTC
J: TRBJ2-5; V: TRBV7-2; D: -; size: many; CDR3: CASSLEYQETQYF; DNA: TGTGCCAGCAGCTTAGAGTACCAAGAGACCCAGTACTTC
J: TRBJ2-1; V: TRBV9; D: -; size: few; CDR3: CASSVAELPLGEQFF; DNA: TGTGCCAGCAGCGTAGCGGAACTGCCCCTTGGTGAGCAGTTCTTC
J: TRBJ2-5; V: TRBV5-1; D: TRBD1; size: few; CDR3: CASSLSGTGVSETQYF; DNA: TGCGCCAGCAGCCTATCCGGGACAGGGGTTTCGGAGACCCAGTACTTC
J: TRBJ2-7; V: TRBV5-6; D: -; size: -; CDR3: CASSEGSTYEQYF; DNA: TGTGCCAGCAGCGAGGGCAGTACCTACGAGCAGTACTTC
J: TRBJ2-5; V: TRBV3-1; D: TRBD2; size: -; CDR3: CASSQVFGTSRRETQYF; DNA: TGTGCCAGCAGCCAAGTGTTTGGGACTAGCCGTCGAGAGACCCAGTACTTC
J: TRBJ1-2; V: TRBV20-1; D: -; size: -; CDR3: CSARKGLSRGYGYTF; DNA: TGCAGTGCTAGAAAGGGGCTATCGCGAGGCTATGGCTACACCTTC
J: TRBJ2-7; V: TRBV20-1; D: TRBD2; size: -; CDR3: CSAHLMGSGRLYNEQYF; DNA: TGCAGTGCCCATCTGATGGGTAGCGGGAGACTTTACAATGAGCAGTACTTC
J: TRBJ2-5; V: TRBV14; D: -; size: -; CDR3: CASSQDRSRVSTQYF; DNA: TGTGCCAGCAGCCAAGATCGGAGCAGGGTTTCGACCCAGTACTTC
J: TRBJ2-7; V: TRBV7-6; D: TRBD1; size: once; CDR3: CPSSVDRASSYEQYF; DNA: TGCCCCAGCAGCGTAGACAGGGCGAGCTCCTACGAGCAGTACTTC
J: TRBJ2-7; V: TRBV7-3; D: TRBD2; size: -; CDR3: CASSLAGLYNEQYF; DNA: TGTGCCAGCAGCCTAGCGGGACTTTACAATGAGCAGTACTTC
J: TRBJ2-3; V: TRBV29-1; D: TRBD2; size: many; CDR3: CSAGLAAHYTQYF; DNA: TGCAGCGCCGGACTAGCGGCGCACTATACGCAGTATTTT
J: TRBJ2-2; V: TRBV24-1; D: TRBD1; size: -; CDR3: CATSDLPQGAGELFF; DNA: TGTGCCACCAGTGATTTGCCCCAGGGGGCCGGGGAGCTGTTTTTT
J: TRBJ1-5; V: TRBV4-3; D: TRBD1; size: once; CDR3: CASSHSRDRGNQPQHF; DNA: TGCGCCAGCAGCCATAGCCGGGACAGGGGAAATCAGCCCCAGCATTTT
J: TRBJ2-7; V: TRBV12-3/TRBV12-4; D: TRBD2; size: few; CDR3: CASSGRTSGEQYF; DNA: TGTGCCAGCAGTGGGAGGACTAGTGGCGAGCAGTACTTC
J: TRBJ2-1; V: TRBV6-5; D: TRBD1; size: few; CDR3: CASSYLGGDRGLNEQFF; DNA: TGTGCCAGCAGTTACTTAGGGGGGGACAGGGGGCTGAATGAGCAGTTCTTC
J: TRBJ1-5; V: TRBV7-8; D: -; size: few; CDR3: CASSSHGTASNQPQHF; DNA: TGTGCCAGCAGCTCCCATGGGACGGCGAGCAATCAGCCCCAGCATTTT
J: TRBJ1-2; V: TRBV6-5; D: -; size: few; CDR3: CASSHRAKINYGYTF; DNA: TGTGCCAGCAGCCACAGGGCAAAGATTAACTATGGCTACACCTTC
J: TRBJ1-5; V: TRBV10-3; D: -; size: -; CDR3: CAISDGSGGNQPQHF; DNA: TGTGCCATCAGTGATGGATCCGGGGGGAATCAGCCCCAGCATTTT
J: TRBJ1-4; V: TRBV20-1; D: TRBD1; size: -; CDR3: CSVLRGRLSNEKLFF; DNA: TGCAGTGTCCTCAGGGGGCGTTTAAGTAATGAAAAACTGTTTTTT
J: TRBJ1-5; V: TRBV6-5; D: TRBD1; size: few; CDR3: CASSSGTGHQHF; DNA: TGTGCCAGCAGTTCCGGGACAGGACATCAGCATTTT
J: TRBJ1-1; V: TRBV20-1; D: -; size: -; CDR3: CSASPTLLKNTEAFF; DNA: TGCAGTGCTAGTCCGACGCTATTGAAGAACACTGAAGCTTTCTTT